The 25 T cell receptor beta chains below all came from one sample that was sequenced in a study of T cell responses to AZD1222 COVID-19 vaccine. This table comes from immunoSEQ multiplex PCR, and its TCRdb copy is limited to in-frame clones, with some not included. The data contain under 200,000 clones, 88% of them seen just once; the ten biggest clones take up roughly 5.5%. The sample was peripheral blood, taken on day 0 of AZD1222 vaccination. These receptors originate from an adult in good health.

The chain uses TRBV10-3 and TRBJ2-7; D not certain. Germline assignment: CDR1 ENHRY and CDR2 SYGVKD. The V and J ends lost 5 bases and 3 bases respectively, with 8 bases between them. The CDR3 is 12 residues long. CDR3 in amino acids: CAISRDNYEQYF. The DNA for the CDR3 is TGTGCCATCAGTAGAGACAACTACGAGCAGTACTTC.

This clone was counted a single time. This chain connects TRBV11-2 to TRBJ2-5; 8 nucleotides agree with TRBD2. This CDR3 is 14 amino acids long. The germline V gene encodes CDR1 SGHAT and CDR2 FQNNGV. V lost 5 bases to trimming and J lost 1 base; unmatched junction nucleotides: 3. This CDR3 reads CASSRGLAQETQYF. The DNA of the CDR3 is TGTGCCAGCAGCCGCGGACTAGCCCAAGAGACCCAGTACTTC.

The gene calls are TRBV2 and TRBJ1-1, with a possible D match to TRBD1 (5 bases). V was clipped by 4 bases and J by 7 bases, with 10 bases between them. The CDR3 is made up of 12 amino acids. Germline V gene sequence: CDR1 SNHLY, CDR2 FYNNEI. The CDR3 loop reads CASSAWDVEAFF. The DNA of the CDR3 is TGTGCCAGCAGTGCTTGGGACGTTGAAGCTTTCTTT.

CDR3 sequence reads: CASSTTGPRGNSPLHF. CDR3 nucleotide sequence: TGTGCCAGCAGTACCACTGGGCCCCGGGGTAATTCACCCCTCCACTTT. The chain recombines TRBV27 with TRBJ1-6, with unresolved D. Trimming shortened V by 5 bases and J by 6 bases, and 17 bases separated the two germline ends. CDR3 size: 16 residues. Germline V gene sequence: CDR1 MNHEY, CDR2 SMNVEV (reference sequence).

This clone was counted once. The chain joins TRBV6-6 to TRBJ2-7; D ambiguous. Germline-derived CDR1 and CDR2 are MNHNY and SVGAGI (reference sequence). V dropped 3 bases and J dropped 4 bases, with 7 bases sitting between them. This CDR3 has 12 residues. Here the CDR3 reads CASSYSAYEQYF. DNA for the CDR3: TGTGCCAGCAGTTATTCCGCTTACGAGCAGTACTTC.

The chain couples TRBV7-3 to TRBJ2-1; D call uncertain. Trimming took off 5 bases at V and 3 bases at J, with 5 bases between the two ends. The CDR3 covers 12 residues. CDR1 SGHTA and CDR2 FQGTGA come from the germline V gene. The CDR3 nucleotides read TGTGCCAGCAGCGACGGCTACAATGAGCAGTTCTTC. This translates into CASSDGYNEQFF. Full variable domain (outside the CDR3, taken from reference TRBV7-3 and TRBJ2-1): GAGVSQTPSNKVTEKGKYVELRCDPISGHTALYWYRQSLGQGPEFLIYFQGTGAADDSGLPNDRFFAVRPEGSVSTLKIQRTERGDSAVYLCASSDGYNEQFFGPGTRLTVL.

This chain connects TRBV9 to TRBJ2-2; 8 bases align to TRBD1. The CDR3 length is 14 residues. J lost 6 bases, V lost 3 bases, and 4 bases had no gene match. Germline CDR1 SGDLS, CDR2 YYNGEE. CDR3: CASSADRGSGELFF. DNA of the CDR3: TGTGCCAGCAGCGCCGACAGGGGCTCCGGGGAGCTGTTTTTT.

This chain links TRBV5-1 with TRBJ1-2; 10 nucleotides align to TRBD1. The CDR3 runs to 16 residues. V lost 0 bases to trimming and J lost 2 bases; unmatched junction nucleotides: 4. CDR1 and CDR2 from the germline V gene are SGHRS and YFSETQ. Here the CDR3 DNA reads TGCGCCAGCAGCTTGGGACAGGGGGCGCCCAACTATGGCTACACCTTC. Translation: CASSLGQGAPNYGYTF.

This clone came up once. CDR3 DNA: TGTGCCAGCAGCCATCCTGGTCGCAGGACGGCCGGGGAGCTGTTTTTT. As protein: CASSHPGRRTAGELFF. V usage is TRBV7-2 and J usage is TRBJ2-2; D gene ambiguous. CDR1 and CDR2 (germline): SGHTA, FQGNSA. The germline V and J ends were trimmed by 5 bases and 6 bases, with 19 bases remaining between them. The CDR3 is 16 amino acids.

This clone was detected only once. The J gene is TRBJ2-2, the V gene TRBV4-2; 9 bases fit TRBD1. V gave up 3 bases and J gave up 5 bases; unmatched junction bases: 7. Germline assignment: CDR1 LGHNA and CDR2 YNFKEQ. The CDR3 has 16 residues. CDR3 sequence: CASSQPTGQGTGELFF. CDR3 DNA sequence: TGTGCCAGCAGCCAGCCGACCGGACAGGGGACCGGGGAGCTGTTTTTT.

The CDR3 sequence: CSGRGSDYGYTF. The CDR3 DNA is TGCAGCGGCAGGGGATCGGACTATGGCTACACCTTC. The genes are TRBV29-1 and TRBJ1-2, with D possibly TRBD1 on 6 matching bases. V was shortened by 7 bases and J by 3 bases, with 12 bases between the two germline ends. The CDR3 spans 12 residues. Germline V CDR1 and CDR2: SQVTM, ANQGSEA.

This chain links TRBV11-2 with TRBJ1-1; 8 nucleotides match TRBD1. The ends lost 5 bases at V and 1 base at J; junction bases unmatched: 6. The CDR3 has 15 residues. Germline CDR1 is SGHAT and CDR2 is FQNNGV. This CDR3 reads CASSERTGRNTEAFF. Here the CDR3 DNA reads TGTGCCAGCAGCGAACGGACAGGGAGGAACACTGAAGCTTTCTTT. The variable domain in full, completed from reference TRBV11-2 and TRBJ1-1, reads EAGVAQSPRYKIIEKRQSVAFWCNPISGHATLYWYQQILGQGPKLLIQFQNNGVVDDSQLPKDRFSAERLKGVDSTLKIQPAKLEDSAVYLCASSERTGRNTEAFFGQGTRLTVV.

CDR3 region: CASSYLGTGQRYTF. CDR3 in DNA: TGTGCCAGCAGTTACTTGGGGACAGGGCAACGCTACACCTTC. The chain recombines TRBV6-5 with TRBJ1-2; 9 bases line up with TRBD1. The CDR3 extends over 14 amino acids. Germline-derived CDR1 and CDR2 are MNHEY and SVGAGI. J gave up 9 bases and V 1 base, and 6 bases lay outside the gene matches.

This rearrangement joins TRBV19 to TRBJ1-1, with TRBD1 matching over 7 bases. Germline CDR1 and CDR2: LNHDA and SQIVND (reference sequence). V shed 0 bases and J 4 bases; nucleotides not matched to a gene: 8. There are 16 residues in the CDR3. Written as DNA, the CDR3 is TGTGCCAGTAGTATAGACCGGACAGGAAGTTTCACTGAAGCTTTCTTT. It yields the protein CASSIDRTGSFTEAFF.

The chain has TRBV9 and TRBJ2-3; 14 nucleotides line up with TRBD2. V lost 4 bases and J lost 4; bases outside the gene matches: 5. This CDR3 is 16 amino acids long. Germline CDR1 SGDLS, CDR2 YYNGEE. The CDR3: CASSFRTSGGPDTQYF. DNA of the CDR3: TGTGCCAGCAGCTTTCGGACTAGCGGGGGGCCAGATACGCAGTATTTT.

This clone occurred once. The V call is TRBV30, the J call TRBJ1-2; 9 nucleotides agree with TRBD1. The CDR3 sequence is 15 residues long. From germline, CDR1 is GTSNPN and CDR2 SVGIG (reference sequence). With V trimmed by 2 bases and J by 1 base, 5 bases remained unmatched. The CDR3 region is CAWSLHRGLNYGYTF. The CDR3 coding sequence is TGTGCCTGGAGTCTACACAGGGGGCTTAACTATGGCTACACCTTC.

The chain recombines TRBV10-1 with TRBJ1-2; D is ambiguous. CDR3 length: 11 amino acids. V lost 4 bases and J 8 bases, leaving 8 bases between the germline ends. Looked up from germline, CDR1 is WNHNN and CDR2 is SYGVQD (reference sequence). DNA for the CDR3: TGCGCCAGCAGTGGGAGGAAAGGCTACACCTTC. This gives the protein CASSGRKGYTF.

This chain uses TRBV11-3 with TRBJ2-3; no definite D call. Germline values: CDR1 SGHNT, CDR2 YENEEA. This CDR3 region has 13 residues. V was cut by 3 bases and J by 5 bases, with 9 bases left in between. CDR3 loop: CASSFSMGDTQYF. The CDR3 nucleotides are TGTGCCAGCAGCTTCTCCATGGGAGATACGCAGTATTTT.

This clone came up a few times. The rearrangement uses TRBV7-9 and TRBJ2-1, with TRBD2 matching 7 bases. This CDR3 has 14 residues. The trim removed 5 bases at V and 10 bases at J, leaving 11 bases unmatched. Germline assignment: CDR1 SEHNR and CDR2 FQNEAQ (reference sequence). The CDR3 bases are TGTGCCAGCAGCCCCCGGGACTATCTCTCCGAGCAGTTCTTC. Protein: CASSPRDYLSEQFF.

The CDR3 loop is CASSQRGGIADTQYF. The CDR3 coding sequence is TGCGCCAGCAGCCAGAGGGGGGGTATCGCAGATACGCAGTATTTT. This chain uses TRBV4-3 with TRBJ2-3, with D possibly TRBD2 on 7 matching bases. This CDR3 is built from 15 residues. CDR1 is LGHNA, CDR2 YSLEER, per germline. V lost 3 bases and J lost 4, with 14 bases in between.

This clone appeared a few times. This sequence joins TRBV6-5 and TRBJ1-5, with 9 bases aligning to TRBD1. CDR1 and CDR2 from the germline V gene are MNHEY and SVGAGI. This CDR3 comprises 15 residues. V was pared by 2 bases and J by 4 bases, with 3 bases of the junction left unmatched. The CDR3 region has the DNA TGTGCCAGCAGTTACGGGACAGGGACTAATCAGCCCCAGCATTTT. Encoded protein: CASSYGTGTNQPQHF.

The chain has TRBV11-2 and TRBJ1-2; D is possibly TRBD1 (6 bases). The V gene's germline CDR1 is SGHAT and CDR2 FQNNGV. This CDR3 has 13 residues. V was shortened by 4 bases and J by 11 bases, with 17 bases between the two germline ends. The CDR3 coding sequence is TGTGCCAGCAGCTCCAACCTTGAGGGGGTATACACCTTC. Its translation: CASSSNLEGVYTF.

This chain links TRBV7-2 with TRBJ2-2; D is uncertain. The V end was cut by 1 base, the J end by 4 bases, with 10 bases between. CDR1 and CDR2 from the germline V gene are SGHTA and FQGNSA. This CDR3 comprises 15 residues. DNA of the CDR3: TGTGCCAGCAGCTTAGTTCCCCAGAGCACCGGGGAGCTGTTTTTT. Amino acid sequence: CASSLVPQSTGELFF.

The chain employs TRBV3-1 (or the pseudogene TRBV3-2) and TRBJ2-5; D may be TRBD1 (5 bases). The V and J ends lost 0 bases and 5 bases respectively, with 13 bases between them. There are 15 residues in the CDR3. Germline V gene sequence: CDR1 LGHDT, CDR2 YNNKEL (reference sequence). The DNA of the CDR3 is TGTGCCAGCAGCCAAGATGGCAGGGTAGGGGAGACCCAGTACTTC. Translating it yields CASSQDGRVGETQYF.

The CDR3 region has the DNA TGCGCCAGCAGCCAAACGGGGGAAACCCAGCCCCAGCATTTT. Its translation is CASSQTGETQPQHF. The chain couples TRBV4-1 to TRBJ1-5, with D maybe TRBD1 (5 bases). This CDR3 region has 14 residues. Trimming removed 2 bases from V and 7 bases from J, with 12 bases in between. Germline V CDR1 and CDR2: MGHRA, YSYEKL.